Below, 2 T cell receptor beta chains from the same sample are listed, as sequenced in a study of post-analysis software for immune sequencing data. These receptors' antigens are unknown. Study conclusions and caveats: Patients used about five TRBV segments, including TRBV5-6, TRBV5-1 and TRBV20-1, more often than controls.

Prepared libraries of TCR beta cDNA carried unique molecular identifiers. TCRdb re-called the PCR reads with MiXCR, one entry per CDR3 protein. This sample yields about 500,000 distinct CDR3 sequences, of which roughly 46% are seen a single time; about an eighth belongs to the top ten. Input material: blood. The receptors come from a girl aged 5 to 17 with multiple sclerosis.

The gene calls are TRBV15 and TRBJ1-2; D is uncertain. The length of the CDR3 is 12 residues. Germline CDR1 and CDR2: LNHNV and YYDKDF (reference sequence). V dropped 5 bases and J dropped 2 bases, with 6 bases sitting between them. The CDR3 loop reads CATSLDNYGYTF. CDR3 DNA: TGTGCCACCAGCTTAGACAACTATGGCTACACCTTC. The complete variable domain, with remaining parts taken from reference TRBV15 and TRBJ1-2, reads DAMVIQNPRYQVTQFGKPVTLSCSQTLNHNVMYWYQQKSSQAPKLLFHYYDKDFNNEADTPDNFQSRRPNTSFCFLDIRSPGLGDTAMYLCATSLDNYGYTFGSGTRLTVV.

Points on this clonotype: With a much larger clone just one base away, this may be a read error. The V and J genes are TRBV28 and TRBJ2-7; possible D gene TRBD1, 6 bases. The V gene's germline CDR1 is MDHEN and CDR2 SYDVKM. The CDR3 runs 13 residues. The germline V and J ends were trimmed by 4 bases and 5 bases, with 12 bases remaining between them. As DNA, the CDR3 is TGTGCCAGCAGTTCCGGACAGTCCCACGAGCAGTACTTC. It codes for CASSSGQSHEQYF. The complete variable domain, with remaining parts taken from reference TRBV28 and TRBJ2-7, reads DVKVTQSSRYLVKRTGEKVFLECVQDMDHENMFWYRQDPGLGLRLIYFSYDVKMKEKGDIPEGYSVSREKKERFSLILESASTNQTSMYLCASSSGQSHEQYFGPGTRLTVT.